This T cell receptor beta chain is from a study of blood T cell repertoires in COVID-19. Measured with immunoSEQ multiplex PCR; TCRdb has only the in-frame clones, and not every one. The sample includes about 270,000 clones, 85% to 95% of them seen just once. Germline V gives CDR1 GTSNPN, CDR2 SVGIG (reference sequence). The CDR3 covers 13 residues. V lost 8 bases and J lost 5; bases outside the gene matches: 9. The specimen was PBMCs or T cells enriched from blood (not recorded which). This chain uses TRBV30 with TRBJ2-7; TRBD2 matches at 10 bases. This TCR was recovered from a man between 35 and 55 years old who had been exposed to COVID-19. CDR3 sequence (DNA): TGTGCCGAGAGGGCTAGCGGGAGAGACGAGCAGTACTTC. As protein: CAERASGRDEQYF.